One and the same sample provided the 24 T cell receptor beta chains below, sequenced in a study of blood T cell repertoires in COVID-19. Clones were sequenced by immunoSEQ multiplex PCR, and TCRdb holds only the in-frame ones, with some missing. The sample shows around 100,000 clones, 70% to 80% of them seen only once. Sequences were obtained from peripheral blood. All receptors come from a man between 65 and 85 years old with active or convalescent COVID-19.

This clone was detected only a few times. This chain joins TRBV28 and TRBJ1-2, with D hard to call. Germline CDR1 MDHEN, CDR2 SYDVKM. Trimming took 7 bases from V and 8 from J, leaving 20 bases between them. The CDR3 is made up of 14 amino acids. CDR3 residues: CASIVPGEVGGYTF. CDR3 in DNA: TGTGCCAGCATAGTCCCCGGGGAGGTTGGAGGCTACACCTTC.

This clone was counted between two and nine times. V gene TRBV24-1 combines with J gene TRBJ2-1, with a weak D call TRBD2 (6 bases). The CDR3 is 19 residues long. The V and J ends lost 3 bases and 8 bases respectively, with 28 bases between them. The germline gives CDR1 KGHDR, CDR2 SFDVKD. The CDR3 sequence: CATSDPRGALGFGRHEQFF. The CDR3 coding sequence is TGTGCCACCAGTGATCCCCGCGGTGCTCTCGGGTTTGGGAGGCATGAGCAGTTCTTC.

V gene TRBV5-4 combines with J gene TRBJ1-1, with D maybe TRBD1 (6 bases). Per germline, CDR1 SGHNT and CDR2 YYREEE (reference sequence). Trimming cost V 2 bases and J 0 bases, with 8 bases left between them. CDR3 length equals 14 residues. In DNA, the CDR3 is TGTGCCAGCAGCTTTCGGGACATGAACACTGAAGCTTTCTTT. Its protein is CASSFRDMNTEAFF.

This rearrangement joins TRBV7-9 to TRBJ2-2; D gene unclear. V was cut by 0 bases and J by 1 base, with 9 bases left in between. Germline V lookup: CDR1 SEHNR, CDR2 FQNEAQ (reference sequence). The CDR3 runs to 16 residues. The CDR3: CASSLALTGNTGELFF. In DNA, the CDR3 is TGTGCCAGCAGCTTAGCGCTTACTGGGAACACCGGGGAGCTGTTTTTT. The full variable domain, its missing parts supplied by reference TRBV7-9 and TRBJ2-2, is DTGVSQNPRHKITKRGQNVTFRCDPISEHNRLYWYRQTLGQGPEFLTYFQNEAQLEKSRLLSDRFSAERPKGSFSTLEIQRTEQGDSAMYLCASSLALTGNTGELFFGEGSRLTVL.

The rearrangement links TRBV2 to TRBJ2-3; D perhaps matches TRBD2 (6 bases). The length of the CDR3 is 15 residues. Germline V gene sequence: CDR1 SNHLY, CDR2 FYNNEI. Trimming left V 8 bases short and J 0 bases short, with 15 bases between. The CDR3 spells CASHRGLESTDTQYF. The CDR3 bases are TGTGCCAGCCATAGGGGACTGGAAAGCACAGATACGCAGTATTTT.

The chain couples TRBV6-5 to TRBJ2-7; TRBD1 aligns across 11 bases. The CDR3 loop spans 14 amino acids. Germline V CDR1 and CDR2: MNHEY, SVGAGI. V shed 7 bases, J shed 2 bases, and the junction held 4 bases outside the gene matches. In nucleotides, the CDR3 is TGTGCCAGCACGAGGGGACAGGGGGCCTACGAGCAGTACTTC. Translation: CASTRGQGAYEQYF.

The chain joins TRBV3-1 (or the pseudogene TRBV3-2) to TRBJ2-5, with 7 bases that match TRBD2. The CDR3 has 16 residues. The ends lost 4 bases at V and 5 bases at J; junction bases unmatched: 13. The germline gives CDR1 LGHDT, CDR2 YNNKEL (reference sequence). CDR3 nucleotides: TGTGCCAGCAGCCGGGGGGAGGGAGGCCTCCGGGAGACCCAGTACTTC. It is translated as CASSRGEGGLRETQYF.

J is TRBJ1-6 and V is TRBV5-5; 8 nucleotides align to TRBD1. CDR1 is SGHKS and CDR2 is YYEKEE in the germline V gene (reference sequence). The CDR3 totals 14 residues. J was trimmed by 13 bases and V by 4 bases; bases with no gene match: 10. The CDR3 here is CASSDDRGGRPLHF. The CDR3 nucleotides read TGTGCCAGCAGCGACGACAGGGGCGGCCGCCCCCTCCACTTT.

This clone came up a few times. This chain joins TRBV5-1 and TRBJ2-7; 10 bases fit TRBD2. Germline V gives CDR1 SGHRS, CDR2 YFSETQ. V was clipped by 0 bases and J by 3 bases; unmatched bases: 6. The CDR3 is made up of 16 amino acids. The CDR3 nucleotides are TGCGCCAGCAGCTTGGCGGCTAGCGGGGGCCTCTACGAGCAGTACTTC. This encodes CASSLAASGGLYEQYF.

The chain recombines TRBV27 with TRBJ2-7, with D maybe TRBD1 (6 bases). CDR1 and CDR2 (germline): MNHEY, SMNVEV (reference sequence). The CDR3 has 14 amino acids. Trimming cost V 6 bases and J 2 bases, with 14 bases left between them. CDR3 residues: CASRKPGAPYEQYF. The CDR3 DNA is TGTGCCAGCAGAAAACCAGGGGCCCCCTACGAGCAGTACTTC.

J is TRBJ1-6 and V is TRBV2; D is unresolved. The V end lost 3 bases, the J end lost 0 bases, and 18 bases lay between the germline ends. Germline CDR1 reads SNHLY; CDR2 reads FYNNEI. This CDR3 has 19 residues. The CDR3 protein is CASSESPGRLSSYNSPLHF. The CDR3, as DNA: TGTGCCAGCAGTGAGTCCCCGGGAAGGTTGAGCTCCTATAATTCACCCCTCCACTTT.

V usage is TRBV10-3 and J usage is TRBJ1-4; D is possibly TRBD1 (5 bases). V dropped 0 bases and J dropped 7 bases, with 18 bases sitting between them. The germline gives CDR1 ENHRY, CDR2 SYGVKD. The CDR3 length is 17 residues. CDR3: CAISESGGAASGEKLFF. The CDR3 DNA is TGTGCCATCAGTGAGTCGGGAGGGGCAGCCTCGGGTGAAAAACTGTTTTTT.

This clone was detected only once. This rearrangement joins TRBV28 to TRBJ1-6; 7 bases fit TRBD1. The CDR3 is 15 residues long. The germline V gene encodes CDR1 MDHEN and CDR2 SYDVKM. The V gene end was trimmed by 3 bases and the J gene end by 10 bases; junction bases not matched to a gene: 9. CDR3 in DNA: TGTGCCAGCAGTTTCCCCTCGACAGGGAACTCACCCCTCCACTTT. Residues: CASSFPSTGNSPLHF.

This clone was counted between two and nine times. CDR3 coding DNA: TGTGCCAGCGGGGGGACCAACACTGAAGCTTTCTTT. Its translation: CASGGTNTEAFF. This chain connects TRBV9 to TRBJ1-1, with a weak D call TRBD1 (5 bases). V lost 7 bases and J lost 2, with 9 bases in between. Germline V gene data show CDR1 as SGDLS and CDR2 as YYNGEE. The CDR3 is made up of 12 amino acids.

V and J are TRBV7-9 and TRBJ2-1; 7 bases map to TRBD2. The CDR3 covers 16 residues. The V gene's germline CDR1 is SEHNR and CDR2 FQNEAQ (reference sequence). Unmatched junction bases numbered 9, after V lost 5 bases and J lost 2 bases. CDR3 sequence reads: CASSPRESRAYNEQFF. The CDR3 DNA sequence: TGTGCCAGCAGCCCGCGGGAGTCTCGGGCCTACAATGAGCAGTTCTTC.

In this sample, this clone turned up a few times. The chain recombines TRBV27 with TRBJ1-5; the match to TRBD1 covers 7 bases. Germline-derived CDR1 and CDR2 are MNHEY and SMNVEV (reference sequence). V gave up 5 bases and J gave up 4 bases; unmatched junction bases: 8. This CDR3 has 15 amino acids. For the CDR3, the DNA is TGTGCCAGCAGTCTCGGGACAGAGAATAATCAGCCCCAGCATTTT. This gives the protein CASSLGTENNQPQHF.

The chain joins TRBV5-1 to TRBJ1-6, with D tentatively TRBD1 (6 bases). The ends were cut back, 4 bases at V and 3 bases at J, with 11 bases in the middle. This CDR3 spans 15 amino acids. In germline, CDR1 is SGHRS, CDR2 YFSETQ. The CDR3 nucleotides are TGCGCCAGCAGCCCGGACAGTTTCTATAATTCACCCCTCCACTTT. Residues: CASSPDSFYNSPLHF. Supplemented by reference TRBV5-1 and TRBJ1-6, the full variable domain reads KAGVTQTPRYLIKTRGQQVTLSCSPISGHRSVSWYQQTPGQGLQFLFEYFSETQRNKGNFPGRFSGRQFSNSRSEMNVSTLELGDSALYLCASSPDSFYNSPLHFGNGTRLTVT.

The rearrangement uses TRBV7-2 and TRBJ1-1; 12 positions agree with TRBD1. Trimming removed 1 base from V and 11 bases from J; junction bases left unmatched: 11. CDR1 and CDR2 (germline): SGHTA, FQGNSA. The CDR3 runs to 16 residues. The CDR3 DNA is TGTGCCAGCAGCTTAGATGGGGGGACAGGGGGCCCCGGGGCTTTCTTT. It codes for CASSLDGGTGGPGAFF.

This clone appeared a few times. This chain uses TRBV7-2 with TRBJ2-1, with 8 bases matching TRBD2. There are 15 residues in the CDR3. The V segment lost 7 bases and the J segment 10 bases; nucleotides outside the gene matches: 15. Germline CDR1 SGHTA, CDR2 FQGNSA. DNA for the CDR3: TGTGCCAGCACCCCCAGCGGGAGCGCCGGTCGGGAGCAGTTCTTC. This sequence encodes CASTPSGSAGREQFF.

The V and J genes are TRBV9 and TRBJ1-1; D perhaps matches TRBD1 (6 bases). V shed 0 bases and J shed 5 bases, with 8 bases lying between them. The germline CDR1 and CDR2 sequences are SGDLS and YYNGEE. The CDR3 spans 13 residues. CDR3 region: CASSVDQGTEAFF. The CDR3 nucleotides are TGTGCCAGCAGCGTAGATCAGGGGACTGAAGCTTTCTTT.

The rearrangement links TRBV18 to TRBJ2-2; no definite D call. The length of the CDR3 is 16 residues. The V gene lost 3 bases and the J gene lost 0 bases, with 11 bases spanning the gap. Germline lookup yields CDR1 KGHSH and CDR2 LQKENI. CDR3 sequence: CASSPSPSANTGELFF. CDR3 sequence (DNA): TGTGCCAGCTCACCTTCGCCGAGTGCGAACACCGGGGAGCTGTTTTTT. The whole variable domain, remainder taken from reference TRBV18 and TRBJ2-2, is NAGVMQNPRHLVRRRGQEARLRCSPMKGHSHVYWYRQLPEEGLKFMVYLQKENIIDESGMPKERFSAEFPKEGPSILRIQQVVRGDSAAYFCASSPSPSANTGELFFGEGSRLTVL.

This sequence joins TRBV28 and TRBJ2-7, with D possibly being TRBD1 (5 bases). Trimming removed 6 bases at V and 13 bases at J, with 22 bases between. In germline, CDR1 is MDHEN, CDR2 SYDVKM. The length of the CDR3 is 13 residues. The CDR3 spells CASSRKNRKTHYF. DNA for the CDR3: TGTGCCAGCAGCCGGAAGAACAGGAAAACTCACTACTTC. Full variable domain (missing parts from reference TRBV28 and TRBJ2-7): DVKVTQSSRYLVKRTGEKVFLECVQDMDHENMFWYRQDPGLGLRLIYFSYDVKMKEKGDIPEGYSVSREKKERFSLILESASTNQTSMYLCASSRKNRKTHYFGPGTRLTVT.

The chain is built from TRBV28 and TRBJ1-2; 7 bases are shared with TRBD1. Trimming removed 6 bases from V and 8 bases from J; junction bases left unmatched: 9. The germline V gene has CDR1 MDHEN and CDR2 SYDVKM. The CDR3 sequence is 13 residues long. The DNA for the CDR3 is TGTGCCAGCAGCTTTACAGGGGAAGGAGGCTACACCTTC. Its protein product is CASSFTGEGGYTF.

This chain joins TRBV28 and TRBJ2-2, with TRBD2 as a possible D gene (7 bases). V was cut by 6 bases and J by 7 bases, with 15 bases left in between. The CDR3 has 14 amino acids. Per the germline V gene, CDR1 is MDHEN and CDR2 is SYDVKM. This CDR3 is CASRWGGPSGELFF. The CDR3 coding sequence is TGTGCCAGCAGATGGGGGGGGCCGAGCGGGGAGCTGTTTTTT.